This T cell receptor beta chain was profiled in a study of blood T cells in healthy people across ages. Overall study: Template switching picked up about one barcoded beta molecule for each two T cells. Study-level results: Unsorted PBMC input precluded a conclusive naive versus antigen-experienced comparison.

CDR1 is SGHTA and CDR2 is FQGTGA in the germline V gene. The V segment lost 5 bases and the J segment 1 base; nucleotides outside the gene matches: 9. The CDR3 extends over 16 amino acids. Isolation yielded PBMCs, at least 6.5 million per sample, in every case. The sample holds many counts of this clonotype. Its antigen is not known. A J-beta primer mix and a sample-barcoded 5' primer were used in a second PCR of about 6 to 12 cycles. Each cDNA molecule was tagged by a template-switch adaptor that had 12 random nucleotides. TCRdb reanalysed the 5' RACE reads using MiXCR and keeps one entry per CDR3 protein. The sample includes fewer than 800,000 distinct CDR3 sequences, roughly 32% of them seen just once.

This chain uses TRBV7-3 with TRBJ2-5; 8 nucleotides line up with TRBD2. Sequenced sample: blood. The receptor was derived from an elderly woman in good health. The CDR3 sequence is CASSQRGGGLQETQYF. The CDR3, as DNA: TGTGCCAGCAGCCAGAGGGGCGGGGGGCTCCAAGAGACCCAGTACTTC.